The next 21 T cell receptor beta chains were all read from a single sample in a study of T cell responses to AZD1222 COVID-19 vaccine. Produced via immunoSEQ multiplex PCR; TCRdb's table is partial and in-frame only. The repertoire holds roughly 35,000 clones, about four fifths seen once, with more than 4% in the top ten. The sample was peripheral blood, taken 28 days after the second AZD1222 dose. The receptors were gathered from an adult who received the AZD1222 COVID-19 vaccine.

This clone was seen a handful of times. The genes are TRBV24-1 and TRBJ2-2; 7 bases fit TRBD1. The CDR3 has 15 amino acids. V was pared by 2 bases and J by 3 bases, with 2 bases of the junction left unmatched. Germline CDR1 and CDR2: KGHDR and SFDVKD. The DNA for the CDR3 is TGTGCCACCAGTGATTCCGACAGGGACACCGGGGAGCTGTTTTTT. This gives the protein CATSDSDRDTGELFF.

J is TRBJ2-1 and V is TRBV5-1; D uncertain. The CDR3 is 16 amino acids. V dropped 1 base and J dropped 1 base, with 12 bases sitting between them. Germline V gives CDR1 SGHRS, CDR2 YFSETQ. The CDR3 DNA reads TGCGCCAGCAGCTTGAGCGCCAGTGGGTCCTACAATGAGCAGTTCTTC. The encoded protein is CASSLSASGSYNEQFF. Full variable domain (remainder filled in from reference TRBV5-1 and TRBJ2-1): KAGVTQTPRYLIKTRGQQVTLSCSPISGHRSVSWYQQTPGQGLQFLFEYFSETQRNKGNFPGRFSGRQFSNSRSEMNVSTLELGDSALYLCASSLSASGSYNEQFFGPGTRLTVL.

This clone was recorded a few times. The rearrangement uses TRBV6-4 and TRBJ2-4; D gene ambiguous. The CDR3 covers 12 residues. Per germline, CDR1 MRHNA and CDR2 SNTAGT. Trimming cost V 8 bases and J 5 bases, with 10 bases left between them. The DNA of the CDR3 is TGTGCCAGCTGTACTTATGAAAACATTCAGTACTTC. Translating it yields CASCTYENIQYF.

The rearrangement links TRBV18 to TRBJ1-3; the D is unclear. This CDR3 is 12 amino acids long. The germline V gene has CDR1 KGHSH and CDR2 LQKENI. Between the trimmed V and J ends, which lost 5 bases and 3 bases, there was a span of 5 bases. The CDR3 bases are TGTGCCAGCTCAACCATTGGAAACACCATATATTTT. Its protein is CASSTIGNTIYF.

This clone counts as medium-sized. The genes are TRBV9 and TRBJ2-1; 10 bases match TRBD2. Germline values: CDR1 SGDLS, CDR2 YYNGEE. The CDR3 has 15 residues. V gave up 6 bases and J gave up 5 bases; unmatched junction bases: 8. CDR3 amino acids: CASTSGGTTHNEQFF. Here the CDR3 DNA reads TGTGCCAGCACTAGCGGGGGCACCACTCACAATGAGCAGTTCTTC.

The chain has TRBV6-2 or TRBV6-3 and TRBJ2-1; 12 positions agree with TRBD2. The CDR3 runs 20 residues. V was clipped by 2 bases and J by 2 bases; unmatched bases: 13. Per germline, CDR1 MNHEY and CDR2 SVGEGT. The CDR3 coding sequence is TGTGCCAGCAGTTACGCGAAGACTAGCGGGAGCGCTCGGCCCTACAATGAGCAGTTCTTC. The encoded protein is CASSYAKTSGSARPYNEQFF.

The chain uses TRBV6-5 and TRBJ1-4, with D unclear. The V gene lost 0 bases and the J gene lost 3 bases, with 8 bases spanning the gap. This CDR3 has 15 residues. The germline V gene has CDR1 MNHEY and CDR2 SVGAGI. The chain's CDR3 is CASSYSGNANEKLFF. The CDR3 coding sequence is TGTGCCAGCAGTTACTCCGGGAACGCTAATGAAAAACTGTTTTTT.

The V and J genes are TRBV11-2 and TRBJ1-1; D gene uncertain. Germline assignment: CDR1 SGHAT and CDR2 FQNNGV. V dropped 1 base and J dropped 0 bases, with 12 bases sitting between them. The CDR3 has 16 residues. CDR3 DNA: TGTGCCAGCAGCTTAGGGTACCAACGAATGAACACTGAAGCTTTCTTT. Amino acid sequence: CASSLGYQRMNTEAFF.

This chain joins TRBV5-4 and TRBJ1-1, with TRBD1 identical over 12 bases. This CDR3 is 14 amino acids long. CDR1 and CDR2 from the germline V gene are SGHNT and YYREEE (reference sequence). V lost 1 base, J lost 11 bases, and 6 bases stayed unmatched. CDR3 residues: CASSLFGTGGEAFF. In nucleotides, the CDR3 is TGTGCCAGCAGCTTGTTTGGGACAGGGGGCGAGGCTTTCTTT. Together with reference TRBV5-4 and TRBJ1-1, the CDR3 gives the full variable domain: ETGVTQSPTHLIKTRGQQVTLRCSSQSGHNTVSWYQQALGQGPQFIFQYYREEENGRGNFPPRFSGLQFPNYSSELNVNALELDDSALYLCASSLFGTGGEAFFGQGTRLTVV.

The table lists this clone with a count of one. This chain joins TRBV7-8 and TRBJ1-5, with 7 bases matching TRBD1. V lost 4 bases to trimming and J lost 6 bases; unmatched junction nucleotides: 9. The CDR3 runs to 15 residues. Per germline, CDR1 SGHVS and CDR2 FQNEAQ. Written as DNA, the CDR3 is TGTGCCAGCAGCTCCGCCAGGGGGGCAGGTCAGCCCCAGCATTTT. Encoded protein: CASSSARGAGQPQHF.

The gene calls are TRBV2 and TRBJ1-4; 7 bases align to TRBD1. CDR1 SNHLY and CDR2 FYNNEI come from the germline V gene. V dropped 6 bases and J dropped 3; count of bases not matched to a gene: 7. The CDR3 is 15 amino acids. CDR3 DNA: TGTGCCAGCAGGAGACAGGGCTCACCTAATGAAAAACTGTTTTTT. Its protein product is CASRRQGSPNEKLFF.

The chain is built from TRBV7-9 and TRBJ1-1; D is perhaps TRBD1 (6 bases). V was pared by 4 bases and J by 2 bases, with 11 bases between. The germline CDR1 and CDR2 sequences are SEHNR and FQNEAQ (reference sequence). The CDR3 extends over 14 amino acids. The CDR3 region has the DNA TGTGCCAGCAGCTCAATACAGGGAAACACTGAAGCTTTCTTT. Amino acid sequence: CASSSIQGNTEAFF.

The chain couples TRBV6-7 to TRBJ2-1; TRBD2 matches at 13 bases. TRBV6-7 is classed as an ORF, of uncertain function. J gave up 7 bases and V 6 bases, and 12 bases lay outside the gene matches. This CDR3 is 17 amino acids long. In DNA, the CDR3 is TGTGCCAGCAGGGGAGCGTCAACTAGCGGGAGGGCTAATGAGCAGTTCTTC. Residues: CASRGASTSGRANEQFF.

This chain joins TRBV28 and TRBJ2-5, with D perhaps matching TRBD1 or TRBD2 (5 bases each). CDR3 length: 13 residues. Germline loops: CDR1 MDHEN, CDR2 SYDVKM. V lost 6 bases, J lost 4 bases, and 12 bases lay in between. Here the CDR3 DNA reads TGTGCCAGCAGCCGGGACCGCCGAGAGACCCAGTACTTC. Amino acids: CASSRDRRETQYF. The full variable domain, its missing parts supplied by reference TRBV28 and TRBJ2-5, is DVKVTQSSRYLVKRTGEKVFLECVQDMDHENMFWYRQDPGLGLRLIYFSYDVKMKEKGDIPEGYSVSREKKERFSLILESASTNQTSMYLCASSRDRRETQYFGPGTRLLVL.

J is TRBJ2-3 and V is TRBV10-1; 11 bases agree with TRBD2. This CDR3 contains 15 residues. CDR1 and CDR2 (germline): WNHNN, SYGVQD (reference sequence). V was clipped by 9 bases and J by 5 bases; unmatched bases: 10. CDR3 in amino acids: CARSWIAGGKDTQYF. CDR3 nucleotides: TGCGCCAGGAGTTGGATAGCGGGAGGGAAAGATACGCAGTATTTT.

The chain carries TRBV6-1 and TRBJ2-2, with TRBD1 as a possible D gene (6 bases). V was cut by 4 bases and J by 7 bases, with 19 bases left in between. Germline V gene lookup returns CDR1 MNHNS and CDR2 SASEGT. The length of the CDR3 is 16 residues. The CDR3 region is CASSGGDRFKGGELFF. CDR3 coding DNA: TGTGCCAGCAGTGGTGGCGACAGGTTTAAGGGCGGGGAGCTGTTTTTT.

The chain uses TRBV7-9 and TRBJ1-6; D is perhaps TRBD1 (5 bases). The CDR3 is made up of 14 amino acids. Germline CDR1 is SEHNR and CDR2 is FQNEAQ (reference sequence). The ends were cut back, 2 bases at V and 8 bases at J, with 10 bases in the middle. CDR3 in amino acids: CASSLQGRDSPLHF. CDR3 DNA sequence: TGTGCCAGCAGCTTACAGGGAAGGGATTCACCCCTCCACTTT.

The rearrangement links TRBV12-3 or TRBV12-4 to TRBJ1-2; D is possibly TRBD1 (6 bases). This CDR3 contains 13 residues. Trimming left V 6 bases short and J 4 bases short, with 12 bases between. As DNA, the CDR3 is TGTGCCAGCAGAGGTACAGGGATCTATGGCTACACCTTC. Encoded protein: CASRGTGIYGYTF.

The chain couples TRBV4-2 to TRBJ2-1; TRBD1 is a possible D gene (6 bases). V shed 1 base and J shed 9 bases, with 16 bases lying between them. This CDR3 has 15 residues. CDR1 is LGHNA, CDR2 YNFKEQ, per germline. DNA for the CDR3: TGTGCCAGCAGCCAAGCCCGAGACTTGGGGGCTGAGCAGTTCTTC. Its protein product is CASSQARDLGAEQFF.

This chain joins TRBV18 and TRBJ1-1, with unresolved D. The CDR3 extends over 15 amino acids. Trimming stripped 3 bases from V and 0 bases from J, with 11 bases between. From germline, CDR1 is KGHSH and CDR2 LQKENI. The CDR3 region has the DNA TGTGCCAGCTCACCCCTTAGTGGCATGAACACTGAAGCTTTCTTT. It encodes CASSPLSGMNTEAFF.

This clone turned up a few times. The rearrangement joins TRBV11-3 to TRBJ2-3; D call uncertain. The germline CDR1 and CDR2 sequences are SGHNT and YENEEA. With 4 bases removed from V and 3 bases from J, the gap between germline ends came to 8 bases. CDR3 length: 13 amino acids. CDR3 in DNA: TGTGCCAGCAGCTCCCCCAGGACAGATACGCAGTATTTT. Protein: CASSSPRTDTQYF.